A selection of T cell receptor beta chains follows, all from one sample in a study of control samples from healthy donors and cancer patients. TCRdb's copy holds only in-frame clones and misses some; the assay was immunoSEQ multiplex PCR. The data hold under 200,000 clones, with roughly 92% observed a single time. The sample consisted of blood. All receptors derive from a woman in her twenties or thirties in good health. Each CDR3 is given with its conserved first and last residue. Fields, in order: V gene, clone size, J gene, CDR3 length, D gene, CDR3 protein, CDR3 DNA. The D gene is left open where the match is weak. Size is stated for part of the rows, as once, few or many counts, or as a class when the clone is expanded.

>TRBV14|.|TRBJ2-7|17|.
CASSQIGYGTLTYEQYF
TGTGCCAGCAGCCAAATTGGGTACGGGACACTTACCTACGAGCAGTACTTC
>TRBV5-1|.|TRBJ1-4|13|TRBD1
CASPGQGNEKLFF
TGCGCCAGTCCGGGACAGGGTAATGAAAAACTGTTTTTT
>TRBV28|.|TRBJ1-2|15|.
CASIRDLAGSYGYTF
TGTGCCAGCATCCGGGATTTGGCGGGGTCCTATGGCTACACCTTC
>TRBV30|.|TRBJ2-7|15|.
CAWSVTGLVGDEQYF
TGTGCCTGGAGTGTAACGGGGCTAGTCGGCGACGAGCAGTACTTC
>TRBV6-5|.|TRBJ2-4|13|TRBD1
CASRGTGMDIQYF
TGTGCCAGCAGGGGGACAGGGATGGACATTCAGTACTTC
>TRBV20-1|.|TRBJ1-1|10|.
CSASRTEAFF
TGCAGTGCTAGTCGCACTGAAGCTTTCTTT
>TRBV6-5|.|TRBJ2-7|15|.
CASANFGQWGYEQYF
TGTGCCAGCGCTAACTTCGGACAGTGGGGATACGAGCAGTACTTC
>TRBV5-8|.|TRBJ2-1|12|.
CASRIQGNEQFF
TGTGCCAGCAGGATCCAGGGAAATGAGCAGTTCTTC
>TRBV5-1|.|TRBJ2-7|16|TRBD2
CASSLGGLAGSYEQYF
TGCGCCAGCAGCTTGGGGGGTCTAGCGGGATCCTACGAGCAGTACTTC
>TRBV28|.|TRBJ2-2|15|TRBD2
CASSLPLAGTGELFF
TGTGCCAGCAGTTTACCCCTAGCGGGCACCGGGGAGCTGTTTTTT
>TRBV14|.|TRBJ1-5|13|TRBD1
CASSHWTGQPQHF
TGTGCCAGCAGCCACTGGACAGGGCAGCCCCAGCATTTT
>TRBV6-5|.|TRBJ2-7|15|TRBD1
CASSRGQGAMDEQYF
TGTGCCAGCAGCAGGGGACAGGGGGCAATGGACGAGCAGTACTTC
>TRBV30|.|TRBJ1-1|12|.
CAWKQGWTEAFF
TGTGCCTGGAAACAGGGCTGGACTGAAGCTTTCTTT
>TRBV7-9|.|TRBJ2-7|16|TRBD1
CASSSTGTGDLYEQYF
TGTGCCAGCAGCTCAACCGGGACAGGGGACCTCTACGAGCAGTACTTC
>TRBV11-1|.|TRBJ2-1|13|TRBD2
CASSLIAGAEQFF
TGTGCCAGCAGCTTAATAGCGGGAGCTGAGCAGTTCTTC
>TRBV18|.|TRBJ2-7|14|TRBD1
CASSPETGAYEQYF
TGTGCCAGCTCACCTGAGACAGGGGCCTACGAGCAGTACTTC
>TRBV29-1|.|TRBJ2-5|13|.
CSVRTRLQETQYF
TGCAGCGTTAGGACGCGTCTTCAAGAGACCCAGTACTTC
>TRBV9|.|TRBJ2-7|16|TRBD2
CASSYSDSGTSYEQYF
TGTGCCAGCAGCTATTCCGATAGCGGGACCTCCTACGAGCAGTACTTC
>TRBV9|.|TRBJ2-3|14|.
CASSVLMSADTQYF
TGTGCCAGCAGCGTTCTGATGTCGGCAGATACGCAGTATTTT
>TRBV5-5|.|TRBJ1-6|18|TRBD1
CASSAQQGKGSYNSPLHF
TGTGCCAGCAGCGCCCAACAGGGGAAGGGCTCCTATAATTCACCCCTCCACTTT
>TRBV7-3|.|TRBJ2-3|15|.
CASSPLGSVTDTQYF
TGTGCCAGCAGCCCCCTCGGATCCGTCACAGATACGCAGTATTTT
>TRBV2|.|TRBJ1-2|15|.
CASSPSSGGWYGYTF
TGTGCCAGCAGCCCTTCGTCGGGCGGGTGGTATGGCTACACCTTC
>TRBV5-1|.|TRBJ2-7|15|TRBD1
CASSFTGAPNYEQYF
TGCGCCAGCAGTTTTACAGGGGCACCTAACTACGAGCAGTACTTC
>TRBV2|.|TRBJ1-6|14|.
CASSDKGLGSPLHF
TGTGCCAGCAGTGACAAGGGTCTGGGTTCACCCCTCCACTTT
>TRBV27|.|TRBJ2-3|15|.
CASSSPGLSTDTQYF
TGTGCCAGCAGTTCACCGGGACTTAGCACAGATACGCAGTATTTT
>TRBV24-1|few|TRBJ1-1|13|.
CATSDVMNTEAFF
TGTGCCACCAGTGATGTGATGAACACTGAAGCTTTCTTT
>TRBV6-5|.|TRBJ2-3|14|TRBD2
CASSYGRVTDTQYF
TGTGCCAGCAGTTACGGGAGGGTTACAGATACGCAGTATTTT
>TRBV6-6|.|TRBJ2-7|13|.
CASSRGQSYEQYF
TGTGCCAGCAGCCGCGGACAGTCCTACGAGCAGTACTTC
>TRBV7-2|.|TRBJ1-5|14|TRBD1
CASSPRISGGGWHF
TGTGCCAGCAGCCCTAGAATATCAGGGGGCGGATGGCATTTT
>TRBV7-6|.|TRBJ2-1|14|TRBD2
CASSSGTSLNEQFF
TGTGCCAGCAGCTCCGGGACTAGTCTCAATGAGCAGTTCTTC
>TRBV9|.|TRBJ2-5|12|.
CASSDDWETQYF
TGTGCCAGCAGCGACGATTGGGAGACCCAGTACTTC
>TRBV10-1|.|TRBJ2-5|12|.
CASSDGPGTQYF
TGCGCCAGCAGTGATGGCCCAGGGACCCAGTACTTC
>TRBV11-2|.|TRBJ2-1|16|TRBD2
CASSTTLAGIYNEQFF
TGTGCCAGCAGCACCACGTTAGCGGGAATCTACAATGAGCAGTTCTTC
>TRBV15|.|TRBJ2-1|15|TRBD2
CATSRGKQREGAKFF
TGTGCCACCAGCAGAGGCAAACAGCGGGAAGGGGCTAAGTTCTTC
>TRBV28|.|TRBJ2-2|15|.
CASSPIQLLPGELFF
TGTGCCAGCAGCCCCATCCAGCTACTCCCCGGGGAGCTGTTTTTT
>TRBV28|.|TRBJ2-5|17|TRBD2
CASSLGRGTSGQETQYF
TGTGCCAGCAGTTTAGGAAGAGGGACTAGCGGACAAGAGACCCAGTACTTC
>TRBV11-1|once|TRBJ2-1|16|TRBD1
CASSLARDRSYNEQFF
TGTGCCAGCAGCTTGGCCCGGGACAGGTCCTACAATGAGCAGTTCTTC
>TRBV10-1|.|TRBJ2-3|15|TRBD1
CASSEGTGDYDTQYF
TGCGCCAGCAGTGAGGGGACAGGGGATTATGATACGCAGTATTTT
>TRBV10-1|.|TRBJ2-1|13|.
CASSGGRYNEQFF
TGCGCCAGCAGTGGGGGTCGCTACAATGAGCAGTTCTTC
>TRBV19|.|TRBJ2-2|15|.
CASLPTTLHTGELFF
TGTGCCAGTCTCCCAACTACTCTCCACACCGGGGAGCTGTTTTTT
>TRBV9|.|TRBJ2-1|17|TRBD2
CASSVVGLAGVYNEQFF
TGTGCCAGCAGCGTAGTGGGACTAGCGGGAGTATACAATGAGCAGTTCTTC
>TRBV10-3|.|TRBJ2-7|14|TRBD2
CASSLREIRDEQYF
TGTGCCTCCAGCCTGCGGGAGATAAGAGACGAGCAGTACTTC
>TRBV7-2|.|TRBJ1-1|14|TRBD1
CASSERGDRDPSFF
TGTGCCAGCAGCGAACGGGGGGACAGGGACCCTTCTTTCTTT
>TRBV6-5|.|TRBJ1-1|14|.
CASTTPRMNTEAFF
TGTGCCAGTACGACCCCCCGGATGAACACTGAAGCTTTCTTT
>TRBV19|.|TRBJ1-1|15|.
CASSTHSRKPTEAFF
TGTGCCAGTAGTACTCATTCCAGGAAGCCCACTGAAGCTTTCTTT
>TRBV5-1|.|TRBJ2-1|14|.
CASSPEIRGSEQFF
TGCGCCAGCAGCCCCGAGATACGTGGGAGTGAGCAGTTCTTC
>TRBV6-2/TRBV6-3|.|TRBJ2-7|12|.
CASSESSYEQYF
TGTGCCAGCAGTGAGAGCTCCTACGAGCAGTACTTC
>TRBV13|.|TRBJ1-1|14|.
CASSLFGENTEAFF
TGTGCCAGCAGCTTATTTGGGGAAAACACTGAAGCTTTCTTT
>TRBV7-2|.|TRBJ2-5|16|.
CASSLGMPTPVMTQYF
TGTGCCAGCAGCTTAGGGATGCCGACACCGGTGATGACCCAGTACTTC
>TRBV2|once|TRBJ1-2|12|.
CASSERSAGYTF
TGTGCCAGCAGTGAACGGTCGGCTGGCTACACCTTC
>TRBV20-1|once|TRBJ2-3|10|.
CSARTDTQYF
TGCAGTGCAAGGACAGATACGCAGTATTTT
>TRBV2|.|TRBJ2-7|14|.
CASRYFDRLQEQYF
TGTGCCAGCAGATACTTCGACAGGCTGCAAGAGCAGTACTTC
>TRBV28|.|TRBJ2-3|14|.
CASSFLWGTDTQYF
TGTGCCAGCAGTTTTTTGTGGGGCACAGATACGCAGTATTTT
>TRBV20-1|.|TRBJ1-4|13|.
CSASGREGEKLFF
TGCAGTGCTAGTGGTAGGGAGGGTGAAAAACTGTTTTTT
>TRBV11-2|.|TRBJ2-1|13|TRBD2
CASSSYERDEQFF
TGTGCCAGCAGCAGCTATGAGCGGGACGAGCAGTTCTTC